These T cell receptor beta chains were read from a single sample in a study of blood T cell repertoires in COVID-19. Assay used: immunoSEQ multiplex PCR; TCRdb lists only in-frame clones, some missing. The sample contains some 270,000 clones, around 90% of which appear only once. The specimen was peripheral blood. Receptor source: a man over 45 with acute or convalescent COVID-19. Both conserved end residues are part of each CDR3. A D gene is named only where the DNA matches it firmly. A clone size is listed for some rows: how often the clone was seen (once, few, many), or a class if it is expanded.

d_gene	v_gene	j_gene	abundance	CDR3nt	CDR3aa
NA	TRBV3-1/TRBV3-2	TRBJ1-2	NA	TGTGCCAGCAGCCTGGAGCCGGGATCAAGGAATGGCTACACCTTC	CASSLEPGSRNGYTF
NA	TRBV6-2/TRBV6-3	TRBJ2-3	NA	TGTGCCAGCAGTTACGCGGGGGCTGGGACAGATACGCAGTATTTT	CASSYAGAGTDTQYF
TRBD1	TRBV6-1	TRBJ1-5	NA	TGTGCCAGCAGTGAAAGGGGGCTCAGCAATCAGCCCCAGCATTTT	CASSERGLSNQPQHF
NA	TRBV14	TRBJ2-7	NA	TGTGCCAGCAGCTCCCTGGGAGCCCTCTCCTACGAGCAGTACTTC	CASSSLGALSYEQYF
NA	TRBV13	TRBJ2-6	NA	TGTGCCAGCAGCTTATATGGGGCCAACGTCCTGACTTTC	CASSLYGANVLTF
TRBD1	TRBV3-1/TRBV3-2	TRBJ1-6	NA	TGTGCCAGCAGCCCGGGACAGGGGGATGCTTCACCCCTCCACTTT	CASSPGQGDASPLHF
TRBD1	TRBV3-1/TRBV3-2	TRBJ1-1	NA	TGTGCCAGCAGTCTCTATACAGGGGAGGCTGAAGCTTTCTTT	CASSLYTGEAEAFF
NA	TRBV7-9	TRBJ2-7	NA	TGTGCCACGCGCCCTCATTCTAGACAGAGCTCCTACGAGCAGTACTTC	CATRPHSRQSSYEQYF
NA	TRBV11-3	TRBJ2-7	once	TGTGCCAGCAGCCCTACTGGACAGTCCTACGAGCAGTACTTC	CASSPTGQSYEQYF
NA	TRBV4-2	TRBJ1-2	NA	TGTGCCAGCAGCCAAGGGGAGGAAGGCTACACCTTC	CASSQGEEGYTF
TRBD2	TRBV24-1	TRBJ2-1	NA	TGTGCCACCAGTGAGGGGACTAGCGGTAGGGATGAGCAGTTCTTC	CATSEGTSGRDEQFF
NA	TRBV9	TRBJ1-2	NA	TGTGCCAGCAGCCTAGGGCCCACCACTAACTATGGCTACACCTTC	CASSLGPTTNYGYTF
TRBD1	TRBV3-1/TRBV3-2	TRBJ2-7	NA	TGTGCCAGCAGCCAACCGGGACAGGGGGTCCACGAGCAGTACTTC	CASSQPGQGVHEQYF
TRBD2	TRBV3-1/TRBV3-2	TRBJ2-1	once	TGTGCCAGCAGCCGCGGACTAGCGGGGGGGTACAATGAGCAGTTCTTC	CASSRGLAGGYNEQFF
NA	TRBV10-2	TRBJ2-2	NA	TGCGCCAGCATACTTACCGGGACAGCGGGTGTCGGGGAGCTGTTTTTT	CASILTGTAGVGELFF
TRBD1	TRBV6-4	TRBJ2-1	NA	TGTGCCAGCAGTTGGGGACAGGGAGGCAATGAGCAGTTCTTC	CASSWGQGGNEQFF
NA	TRBV6-1	TRBJ1-1	NA	TGTGCCAGCAGTGAAGCAGGTTGGGCCAGGGACACTGAAGCTTTCTTT	CASSEAGWARDTEAFF
NA	TRBV18	TRBJ1-1	once	TGTGCCAGCTCACCCTATACGCTCGGGGGATCCACTGAAGCTTTCTTT	CASSPYTLGGSTEAFF
TRBD1	TRBV5-1	TRBJ1-2	once	TGCGCCAGCAGCTTAGCCGGACAGGGAAATGGCTACACCTTC	CASSLAGQGNGYTF
TRBD1	TRBV18	TRBJ1-5	few	TGTGCCAGCTCACCGAGACAGGGACGGGGCAATCAGCCCCAGCATTTT	CASSPRQGRGNQPQHF
NA	TRBV6-4	TRBJ2-2	NA	TGTGCCAGCAGTGAATCAGGGTACACCGGGGAGCTGTTTTTT	CASSESGYTGELFF
TRBD2	TRBV3-1/TRBV3-2	TRBJ2-3	NA	TGTGCCAGCAGCCGGGGATTCCGCGGGGGGACGGGAGATACGCAGTATTTT	CASSRGFRGGTGDTQYF
NA	TRBV5-1	TRBJ1-2	NA	TGCGCCAGCAGCTTGGGTGCGGGTGATGATGGCTACACCTTC	CASSLGAGDDGYTF
TRBD1	TRBV5-1	TRBJ1-2	NA	TGCGCCAGCTCCCCCGAGGGGGCGCATCGTGGCTACACCTTC	CASSPEGAHRGYTF
TRBD2	TRBV24-1	TRBJ2-3	NA	TGTGCCACCAGTGATTTCAATAGCGGGGGGCCCACAGATACGCAGTATTTT	CATSDFNSGGPTDTQYF
NA	TRBV3-1/TRBV3-2	TRBJ1-6	NA	TGTGCCAGCAGCCAAGACTCTAAGCCCCTCCACTTT	CASSQDSKPLHF
TRBD1	TRBV5-1	TRBJ1-6	NA	TGCGCCAGCAGCTCCACCGACAGGGGATCCTATAATTCACCCCTCCACTTT	CASSSTDRGSYNSPLHF
NA	TRBV11-3	TRBJ1-1	NA	TGTGCCAGCAGCTTAGACTCCGTGAACACTGAAGCTTTCTTT	CASSLDSVNTEAFF
TRBD1	TRBV5-1	TRBJ2-7	few	TGCGCCAGCAGCTTGGCTGGGACAGGGGCCTACGAGCAGTACTTC	CASSLAGTGAYEQYF
NA	TRBV4-1	TRBJ1-4	NA	TGCGCCAGCAGCCAAGATAGAATCAGGTATATGGGGCTGCGCGATGAAAAACTGTTTTTT	CASSQDRIRYMGLRDEKLFF
TRBD1	TRBV19	TRBJ2-7	NA	TGTGCCAGTAGTATCCGGACAGGCTACGAGCAGTACTTC	CASSIRTGYEQYF
NA	TRBV6-5	TRBJ1-2	once	TGTGCCAGCAGGGGAGAATCCCCCTATGGCTACACCTTC	CASRGESPYGYTF
NA	TRBV5-5	TRBJ2-7	few	TGTGCCAGCAGCTTGTTGGCTCTAGGCGAGCAGTACTTC	CASSLLALGEQYF
TRBD1	TRBV5-1	TRBJ2-5	NA	TGCGCCAGCTCCCCTTTACCGGGACAGGGAAGTGGGGAGACCCAGTACTTC	CASSPLPGQGSGETQYF
TRBD2	TRBV7-9	TRBJ2-3	NA	TGTGCCAGCAGCTTAGGCGGGGGTCTTTACACAGATACGCAGTATTTT	CASSLGGGLYTDTQYF
TRBD1	TRBV5-1	TRBJ1-6	NA	TGCGCCAGCAGCCCAGTAGACAGGGTTAATTCACCCCTCCACTTT	CASSPVDRVNSPLHF
TRBD1	TRBV30	TRBJ2-2	NA	TGTGCCTCCCACAGGGGGAACACCGGGGAGCTGTTTTTT	CASHRGNTGELFF
NA	TRBV6-2/TRBV6-3	TRBJ2-5	NA	TGTGCCAGCAGCCCGACAGAAGAGACCCAGTACTTC	CASSPTEETQYF
TRBD1	TRBV18	TRBJ1-5	NA	TGTGCCAGCTCATTACAGGGGCGGGGATATAGCAATCAGCCCCAGCATTTT	CASSLQGRGYSNQPQHF
NA	TRBV12-3/TRBV12-4	TRBJ1-5	few	TGTGCCAGCAGTGCGGCGGGGTGGCAGCCCCAGCATTTT	CASSAAGWQPQHF
NA	TRBV7-2	TRBJ1-6	NA	TGTGCCAGCAGCTTAGGACAGGCCGGGAATTCACCCCTCCACTTT	CASSLGQAGNSPLHF
NA	TRBV2	TRBJ1-5	NA	TGTGCCAGCAGTGACAATCGGAATCAGCCCCAGCATTTT	CASSDNRNQPQHF
NA	TRBV4-1	TRBJ2-5	NA	TGCGCCAGCAGCCAGGCCCCCCCAGGGGCGGTGGAGATTAGGACCCAGTACTTC	CASSQAPPGAVEIRTQYF
NA	TRBV19	TRBJ2-7	NA	TGTGCCAGCCCATTAGGGGAGGACTCCTACGAGCAGTACTTC	CASPLGEDSYEQYF
NA	TRBV29-1	TRBJ2-2	NA	TGCAGCGGGGGGCTGGCAGCGAACACCGGGGAGCTGTTTTTT	CSGGLAANTGELFF
TRBD2	TRBV6-5	TRBJ2-7	NA	TGTGCCAGCAGGTTTTCCGGGACTAGCGCCTACGAGCAGTACTTC	CASRFSGTSAYEQYF
TRBD1	TRBV7-6	TRBJ1-3	NA	TGTGCCAGCGGGGACAGGGGGCAAGGTGGAAACACCATATATTTT	CASGDRGQGGNTIYF
TRBD1	TRBV12-5	TRBJ1-2	once	TGTGCTAGTGGTTTGAAGGGGGCCAGTGGCTACACCTTC	CASGLKGASGYTF
NA	TRBV27	TRBJ2-2	NA	TGTGCCAGTCGCGACAGAATCACCGGGGAGCTGTTTTTT	CASRDRITGELFF
TRBD2	TRBV5-1	TRBJ2-3	NA	TGCGCCAGCAGCTTGGGCGGGGGTTCAAGAAATACGCAGTATTTT	CASSLGGGSRNTQYF
TRBD2	TRBV13	TRBJ2-7	once	TGTGCCAGCAGCTCAGCGCGGGGGTCCTACGAGCAGTACTTC	CASSSARGSYEQYF
NA	TRBV9	TRBJ1-6	NA	TGTGCCAGCAGCGTTAGGGGGAACTCACCCCTCCACTTT	CASSVRGNSPLHF
NA	TRBV30	TRBJ1-3	NA	TGTGCCTGGAGACCCCCCTTCCCCCGGGATTCGGACACCATATATTTT	CAWRPPFPRDSDTIYF
NA	TRBV2	TRBJ2-2	NA	TGTGCCAGCGGGCGGGATACGAACACCGGGGAGCTGTTTTTT	CASGRDTNTGELFF
NA	TRBV10-1	TRBJ1-1	NA	TGCGCCAGCAGTCTTGGGCTGAACACTGAAGCTTTCTTT	CASSLGLNTEAFF
TRBD2	TRBV19	TRBJ2-2	NA	TGTGCCAGTAGTAAAGCGGGGGGCCGTATCACCGGGGAGCTGTTTTTT	CASSKAGGRITGELFF
TRBD1	TRBV5-1	TRBJ1-6	NA	TGCGCCAGCAGCCGGGGACAGGGTAATAATTCACCCCTCCACTTT	CASSRGQGNNSPLHF